The clone carrying this TCR beta chain turned up a few times. The primer mix had 60 Vbeta and 13 Jbeta primers. Sequenced by immunoSEQ multiplex PCR; TCRdb stores in-frame clones only, minus some. The sample has approximately 110,000 clones, 74% seen once. This sample is drawn from a study of cytomegalovirus exposure and HLA in healthy donors. At the level of the study: Around 180 million T cells yielded roughly 120 million unique TCR beta sequences in earlier analysis. Within an early data release were about 85 million unique TCRs drawn from HLA-typed donors.

The CDR3 contains 15 residues. The germline gives CDR1 SGHRS, CDR2 YFSETQ. V gave up 1 base and J gave up 0 bases, with 11 bases separating them. J is TRBJ2-7 and V is TRBV5-1; D is possibly TRBD2 (6 bases). The sequenced material came from PBMCs. This sequence was found in a woman in her thirties or forties in good health and CMV-seropositive. CDR3 bases: TGCGCCAGCAGCTTGACCTGGGGGGACTCCTACGAGCAGTACTTC. Protein product: CASSLTWGDSYEQYF.